The clone carrying this T cell receptor beta chain appeared many times. Its antigen is not known. The sample comes from a study of T cells in Graves' hyperthyroidism and ophthalmopathy. Points from the study as a whole: Before onset, ophthalmopathy was predicted by the model a median around 6 months earlier. The majority of expanded thyroid clonotypes above 0.001 also appeared in blood.

The TCR beta CDR3 regions underwent amplification using RNA transcripts as the source. HTBI primers drove first-round RT-PCR of the TCR CDR3. TCRdb recomputed calls from the multiplex PCR reads with MiXCR, one row per CDR3 protein. Here the sample spans some 440,000 distinct CDR3 sequences, approximately 15% being singletons. CDR1 is SQVTM and CDR2 is ANQGSEA in the germline V gene. This CDR3 comprises 14 residues. Trimming shortened V by 0 bases and J by 2 bases, and 9 bases separated the two germline ends. Criteria for exclusion of patients were uncontrolled infection, other autoimmune disease, pregnancy or lactation. PBMCs were derived from 10 ml fresh peripheral blood.

The sequencing input was blood. This clonotype was obtained from a woman between 18 and 30 years old with Graves' hyperthyroidism. The rearrangement links TRBV29-1 to TRBJ2-3; D is perhaps TRBD1 (5 bases). CDR3 nucleotide sequence: TGCAGCGTTGAAGATGGCAGGGCCACAGATACGCAGTATTTT. Amino acids: CSVEDGRATDTQYF.